The rows below give T cell receptor beta chains drawn from one sample of a study of T cells after yellow fever vaccination. MiXCR, run by TCRdb on the 5' RACE reads, gives a single entry per CDR3 protein. The sample consists of about 350,000 distinct CDR3 sequences, roughly 10% of them appearing once. The sample here was PBMCs, taken on the day of the first yellow fever vaccination. The receptors here all came from a man between 18 and 35 years old who received the YFV17D yellow fever vaccine. CDR3s include the opening cysteine and the closing phenylalanine or tryptophan. A D gene is named only where the DNA matches it firmly. A clone size is listed for some rows: how often the clone was seen (once, few, many), or a class if it is expanded.

clone size	V gene	D gene	J gene	CDR3 protein	CDR3 DNA
many	TRBV7-2	NA	TRBJ2-7	CASSLATGAYEQYF	TGTGCCAGCAGCTTAGCGACGGGGGCCTACGAGCAGTACTTC
few	TRBV11-1	NA	TRBJ2-1	CASSLRAESYNEQFF	TGTGCCAGCAGCTTGAGGGCAGAGTCCTACAATGAGCAGTTCTTC
many	TRBV11-2	NA	TRBJ1-1	CASSLEWRQRNTEAFF	TGTGCCAGCAGCTTAGAGTGGAGGCAGAGGAACACTGAAGCTTTCTTT
NA	TRBV4-3	NA	TRBJ2-5	CASSQEVGGAVKTQYF	TGCGCCAGCAGCCAAGAAGTGGGGGGGGCCGTGAAGACCCAGTACTTC
NA	TRBV7-8	NA	TRBJ1-5	CASSPLRGMWSNQPQHF	TGTGCCAGCAGCCCGCTCAGGGGTATGTGGAGCAATCAGCCCCAGCATTTT
NA	TRBV19	TRBD1	TRBJ1-4	CASSIWGQGHEKLFF	TGTGCCAGTAGTATCTGGGGACAGGGACACGAAAAACTGTTTTTT
few	TRBV20-1	TRBD2	TRBJ2-2	CSARTSGGPGTGELFF	TGCAGTGCTCGGACTAGCGGGGGGCCGGGCACCGGGGAGCTGTTTTTT
few	TRBV6-1	NA	TRBJ2-2	CASFRQNTGELFF	TGTGCCAGCTTCAGACAGAACACCGGGGAGCTGTTTTTT
NA	TRBV9	NA	TRBJ2-7	CASSVSLGFHEQYF	TGTGCCAGCAGCGTATCTCTAGGGTTCCACGAGCAGTACTTC
NA	TRBV10-3	NA	TRBJ1-3	CAIGRANSGNTIYF	TGTGCCATCGGGCGGGCCAACTCTGGAAACACCATATATTTT
NA	TRBV6-5	NA	TRBJ2-1	CASSYSAGGRPLFF	TGTGCCAGCAGTTACTCCGCCGGAGGGCGGCCCCTCTTCTTC
NA	TRBV13	NA	TRBJ1-5	CASSAGPKTAPQHF	TGTGCCAGCAGCGCGGGACCGAAGACGGCGCCCCAGCATTTT
NA	TRBV2	NA	TRBJ2-6	CASSEEGGWANVLTF	TGTGCCAGCAGTGAAGAGGGGGGCTGGGCCAACGTCCTGACTTTC
few	TRBV15	NA	TRBJ2-1	CATSRDPMGHRYNEQFF	TGTGCCACCAGCAGAGACCCTATGGGGCACAGGTACAATGAGCAGTTCTTC
NA	TRBV4-3	NA	TRBJ2-3	CASSHEGTDYTDTQYF	TGCGCCAGCAGCCATGAGGGGACTGACTACACAGATACGCAGTATTTT
NA	TRBV6-2/TRBV6-3	TRBD1	TRBJ1-1	CASSSNRGHTEAFF	TGTGCCAGCAGTTCCAACAGGGGGCACACTGAAGCTTTCTTT
NA	TRBV9	TRBD2	TRBJ2-5	CASSRLAALQETQYF	TGTGCCAGCAGCCGACTAGCGGCCCTCCAAGAGACCCAGTACTTC
NA	TRBV27	TRBD1	TRBJ1-4	CASSSLRAIQGRVEKLFF	TGTGCCAGCAGTTCCCTACGAGCAATACAGGGGAGGGTAGAAAAACTGTTTTTT
NA	TRBV20-1	TRBD1	TRBJ1-4	CSASGTAPTNEKLFF	TGCAGTGCTAGCGGGACAGCACCTACAAATGAAAAACTGTTTTTT
NA	TRBV5-6	NA	TRBJ1-5	CASSGAGGNQPQHF	TGTGCCAGCAGTGGGGCGGGAGGCAATCAGCCCCAGCATTTT